This T cell receptor beta chain stems from a study of tumor-infiltrating lymphocytes in primary liver carcinoma. Across the study: Every patient in the cohort had a primary liver carcinoma. That carcinoma was treated by surgical resection.

TCR beta cDNA was made from 400 to 600 ng total RNA with a constant-region primer. Each TCR beta library was derived from three nested multiplex PCR rounds that employed slightly modified ARM-PCR. TRBV1-TRBV30 forward primers and a C-beta reverse primer were used in the first two PCR rounds, which each ran for 9 to 10 cycles. TCRdb passed the multiplex PCR reads through MiXCR, listing each CDR3 protein once. The sample lists approximately 300,000 distinct CDR3 sequences; over 55% were seen once. Study conclusions and caveats: Compared with blood, tumor repertoires held significantly more in their top 250 clones.

This clonotype showed up just once. No antigen is known for it. Relative to the germline gene, one junction end is altered; a read error may explain this. Germline V gene sequence: CDR1 SGHNT, CDR2 YENEEA. The CDR3 is made up of 15 amino acids. RNA isolated from unsorted whole blood supplied the blood RNA, with germline DNA also extracted. Preoperatively, peripheral blood was drawn, 3.5 to 4.5 milliliters in total. This clonotype originated in a man aged 35-49 years with primary liver carcinoma and hepatitis B virus infection. Sequencing input: peripheral blood. This chain links TRBV11-3 with TRBJ2-1; 7 positions agree with TRBD2. The chain's CDR3 is CASNLGGGSDNERFF. The CDR3 DNA reads as TGTGCCAGCAACTTAGGAGGCGGGAGTGACAATGAGCGGTTCTTC.